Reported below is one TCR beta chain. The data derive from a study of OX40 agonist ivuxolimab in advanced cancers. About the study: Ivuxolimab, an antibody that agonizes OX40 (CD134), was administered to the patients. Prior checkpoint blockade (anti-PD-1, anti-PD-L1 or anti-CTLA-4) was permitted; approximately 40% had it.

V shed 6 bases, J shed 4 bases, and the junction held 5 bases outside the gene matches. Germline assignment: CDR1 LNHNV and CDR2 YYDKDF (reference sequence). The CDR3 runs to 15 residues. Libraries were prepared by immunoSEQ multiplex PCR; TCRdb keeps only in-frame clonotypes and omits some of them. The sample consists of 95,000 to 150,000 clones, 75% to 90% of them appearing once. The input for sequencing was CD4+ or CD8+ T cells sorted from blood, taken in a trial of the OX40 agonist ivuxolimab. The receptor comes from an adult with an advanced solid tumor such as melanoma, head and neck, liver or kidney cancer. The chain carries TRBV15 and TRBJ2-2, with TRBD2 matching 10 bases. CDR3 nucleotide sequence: TGTGCCACCAGTTTAGCGGGGGGCGGCACCGGGGAGCTGTTTTTT. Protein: CATSLAGGGTGELFF.